Listed below are T cell receptor beta chains from one sample, sequenced in a study of blood T cells in healthy people across ages. TCRdb recomputed calls from the 5' RACE reads with MiXCR, one row per CDR3 protein. The sample yields about 600,000 distinct CDR3 sequences, roughly 48% seen once. The source material was blood. Receptor source: a man older than 75 in good health. CDR3s include the opening cysteine and the closing phenylalanine or tryptophan. D genes are given only for firm matches. Not all rows give a size; the values are once, few, many and, for expanded clones, a class.

d_gene	abundance	v_gene	j_gene	CDR3aa	CDR3nt
-	few	TRBV27	TRBJ1-4	CASSLQGFEEKLFF	TGTGCCAGCAGTCTACAGGGTTTCGAGGAAAAACTGTTTTTT
-	-	TRBV10-3	TRBJ1-1	CAIKGGRQGTEAFF	TGTGCCATCAAGGGAGGTCGGCAGGGCACTGAAGCTTTCTTT
TRBD2	-	TRBV20-1	TRBJ2-3	CSARVNPPSGGTDTQYF	TGCAGTGCTAGAGTCAACCCGCCTAGCGGGGGCACAGATACGCAGTATTTT
TRBD2	once	TRBV6-2/TRBV6-3	TRBJ2-2	CASSSSGTRHTGELFF	TGTGCCAGCAGTTCCTCCGGGACTAGACACACCGGGGAGCTGTTTTTT
TRBD1	-	TRBV7-9	TRBJ2-3	CASSDTGTGGVIYTQYF	TGTGCCAGCAGCGACACCGGGACAGGGGGCGTCATATATACGCAGTATTTT
TRBD2	-	TRBV20-1	TRBJ2-1	CSARGLAGGFYNEQFF	TGCAGTGCTAGAGGACTAGCGGGAGGATTCTACAATGAGCAGTTCTTC
-	-	TRBV7-9	TRBJ2-7	CASSVAWDTYEQYF	TGTGCCAGCAGCGTAGCGTGGGACACCTACGAGCAGTACTTC
-	-	TRBV7-2	TRBJ2-5	CASTARWGLETQYF	TGTGCCAGCACCGCAAGGTGGGGCCTGGAGACCCAGTACTTC
TRBD1	-	TRBV7-9	TRBJ2-5	CASSLGQGSFRETQYF	TGTGCCAGCAGCCTCGGACAGGGGAGTTTTCGGGAGACCCAGTACTTC
-	few	TRBV12-3/TRBV12-4	TRBJ2-1	CASSFTGGSNEQFF	TGTGCCAGCAGTTTCACCGGGGGAAGCAATGAGCAGTTCTTC
-	few	TRBV7-8	TRBJ1-4	CASSLAVGEKLFF	TGTGCCAGCAGCTTAGCGGTTGGTGAAAAACTGTTTTTT
-	-	TRBV20-1	TRBJ2-1	CNARRSSYEQFF	TGCAATGCTAGAAGGTCCAGCTACGAGCAGTTCTTC
-	-	TRBV4-2	TRBJ2-5	CASSQVGGLDIGEQYF	TGTGCCAGCAGCCAAGTGGGGGGGCTAGATATTGGTGAGCAGTACTTC
-	-	TRBV20-1	TRBJ1-2	CSAPSAPGLDGYTF	TGCAGTGCTCCGAGCGCCCCTGGGCTAGATGGCTACACCTTC
TRBD2	few	TRBV6-2/TRBV6-3	TRBJ2-1	CASINGLADYNEQFF	TGTGCCAGCATCAACGGACTAGCGGATTACAATGAGCAGTTCTTC
-	-	TRBV6-2/TRBV6-3	TRBJ1-2	CASSWGRQLEYGYTF	TGTGCCAGCTCGTGGGGCCGTCAACTCGAATATGGCTACACCTTC
TRBD2	-	TRBV29-1	TRBJ2-5	CSGLQAGGQETQYF	TGCAGCGGATTGCAGGCGGGGGGCCAAGAGACCCAGTACTTC
-	few	TRBV29-1	TRBJ2-7	CSVEDVGLEQYF	TGCAGCGTTGAAGATGTGGGTCTCGAGCAGTACTTC
-	-	TRBV9	TRBJ1-2	CASSVEMSTNCGYTF	TGTGCCAGCAGCGTAGAAATGTCAACTAACTGTGGCTACACCTTC
-	-	TRBV7-2	TRBJ2-1	CASSLQSPRPNEQFF	TGTGCCAGCAGCTTACAAAGCCCCCGACCCAATGAGCAGTTCTTC
-	-	TRBV5-6	TRBJ2-1	CASSLDRSNEQFF	TGTGCCAGCAGCCTGGACAGATCCAATGAGCAGTTCTTC
-	-	TRBV7-9	TRBJ2-1	CASSLGGTGGEDEQFF	TGTGCCAGCAGCTTAGGAGGGACTGGCGGGGAGGATGAGCAGTTCTTC
-	many	TRBV6-5	TRBJ2-3	CASSYGPGSTDTQYF	TGTGCCAGCAGTTACGGGCCAGGAAGCACAGATACGCAGTATTTT
-	-	TRBV12-3/TRBV12-4	TRBJ1-2	CASSLGADGYTF	TGTGCCAGCAGTTTAGGGGCGGATGGCTACACCTTC
-	-	TRBV20-1	TRBJ2-1	CSARSHSSYNEQFF	TGCAGTGCTAGGTCCCACAGCTCCTACAATGAGCAGTTCTTC
TRBD2	-	TRBV12-3/TRBV12-4	TRBJ2-1	CASSLSGTSGDEQFF	TGTGCCAGCAGTTTATCCGGGACTAGTGGCGATGAGCAGTTCTTC
-	-	TRBV6-1	TRBJ2-7	CASRPPGSYYEQYF	TGTGCCAGCAGGCCTCCCGGGAGCTACTACGAGCAGTACTTC
-	-	TRBV21-1	TRBJ1-2	CAGVLYGYTF	TGTGCCGGGGTCTTGTATGGCTACACCTTC
-	-	TRBV28	TRBJ2-7	CASTIKGETYEQYF	TGTGCCAGCACCATCAAGGGAGAAACCTACGAGCAGTACTTC
-	-	TRBV20-1	TRBJ1-5	CSARSGASNQPQHF	TGCAGTGCTAGAAGCGGGGCAAGCAATCAGCCCCAGCATTTT
TRBD2	few	TRBV20-1	TRBJ2-7	CSRGGASSYEQYF	TGCAGTAGGGGAGGGGCGAGCTCCTACGAGCAGTACTTC
TRBD2	once	TRBV6-2/TRBV6-3	TRBJ2-5	CASSGGGLASYQETQYF	TGTGCCAGCAGTGGCGGGGGGCTCGCCTCGTACCAAGAGACCCAGTACTTC
-	few	TRBV20-1	TRBJ2-5	CSAREPSGDLEGETQYF	TGCAGTGCTAGAGAACCCTCGGGGGACCTAGAAGGAGAGACCCAGTACTTC
TRBD1	-	TRBV20-1	TRBJ1-4	CSAPTGEGNEKLFF	TGCAGTGCTCCCACAGGGGAGGGTAATGAAAAACTGTTTTTT
-	few	TRBV7-2	TRBJ2-5	CASSLATRQETQYF	TGTGCCAGCAGCTTAGCTACCCGACAAGAGACCCAGTACTTC
-	-	TRBV12-5	TRBJ2-3	CASGTYIDTQYF	TGTGCTAGTGGCACGTACATAGATACGCAGTATTTT
-	-	TRBV12-3/TRBV12-4	TRBJ2-1	CASAPWVSSYNEQFF	TGTGCCAGCGCCCCGTGGGTGAGCTCCTACAATGAGCAGTTCTTC
TRBD1	few	TRBV7-9	TRBJ1-1	CASSPLQGSMNTEAFF	TGTGCCAGCAGCCCACTACAGGGGAGCATGAACACTGAAGCTTTCTTT
-	few	TRBV7-9	TRBJ1-4	CASSFSEAINEKLFF	TGTGCCAGCAGCTTTTCGGAAGCCATTAATGAAAAACTGTTTTTT
-	-	TRBV25-1	TRBJ2-3	CASSESAVTQYF	TGTGCCAGCAGTGAATCGGCGGTGACGCAGTATTTT
TRBD1	few	TRBV7-9	TRBJ1-6	CASSPPTGTGNSPLHF	TGTGCCAGCAGCCCGCCGACAGGGACGGGTAATTCACCCCTCCACTTT
TRBD1	few	TRBV7-2	TRBJ1-5	CPSSEQGQLSNQPQHF	TGCCCCAGCAGCGAACAGGGACAGCTTAGCAATCAGCCCCAGCATTTT
-	-	TRBV29-1	TRBJ2-3	CSAQRGNTDTQYF	TGCAGCGCCCAAAGGGGGAACACAGATACGCAGTATTTT
TRBD2	-	TRBV20-1	TRBJ2-7	CSAFTSGAYEQYF	TGCAGTGCTTTCACTAGCGGTGCCTACGAGCAGTACTTC
-	once	TRBV29-1	TRBJ1-2	CSVRPGGLDYGYTF	TGCAGCGTTCGTCCGGGCGGGCTGGACTATGGCTACACCTTC
-	-	TRBV5-1	TRBJ2-1	CASSLAAGGEQFF	TGCGCCAGCAGCTTGGCCGCGGGCGGTGAGCAGTTCTTC
-	-	TRBV5-5	TRBJ2-5	CASSLMEPIQYF	TGTGCCAGCAGCTTGATGGAACCGATCCAGTACTTC
-	-	TRBV6-1	TRBJ1-2	CASSEATGPNYGYTF	TGTGCCAGCAGTGAAGCGACAGGCCCTAACTATGGCTACACCTTC
TRBD1	few	TRBV7-2	TRBJ2-5	CASSLDRGAVKTQYF	TGTGCCAGCAGCTTAGACAGGGGAGCCGTAAAGACCCAGTACTTC
TRBD1	-	TRBV12-3/TRBV12-4	TRBJ1-2	CASSFGQGRYGYTF	TGTGCCAGCAGTTTCGGACAGGGGCGGTATGGCTACACCTTC
-	few	TRBV28	TRBJ1-2	CASNLVGGYTF	TGTGCCAGCAATTTGGTGGGTGGCTACACCTTC
TRBD1	-	TRBV24-1	TRBJ2-7	CATSDPTGTGDNEQYF	TGTGCCACCAGTGATCCTACCGGGACAGGGGACAATGAGCAGTACTTC
-	few	TRBV5-1	TRBJ2-5	CASSLNAGPQETQYF	TGCGCCAGCAGCTTGAACGCGGGACCCCAAGAGACCCAGTACTTC